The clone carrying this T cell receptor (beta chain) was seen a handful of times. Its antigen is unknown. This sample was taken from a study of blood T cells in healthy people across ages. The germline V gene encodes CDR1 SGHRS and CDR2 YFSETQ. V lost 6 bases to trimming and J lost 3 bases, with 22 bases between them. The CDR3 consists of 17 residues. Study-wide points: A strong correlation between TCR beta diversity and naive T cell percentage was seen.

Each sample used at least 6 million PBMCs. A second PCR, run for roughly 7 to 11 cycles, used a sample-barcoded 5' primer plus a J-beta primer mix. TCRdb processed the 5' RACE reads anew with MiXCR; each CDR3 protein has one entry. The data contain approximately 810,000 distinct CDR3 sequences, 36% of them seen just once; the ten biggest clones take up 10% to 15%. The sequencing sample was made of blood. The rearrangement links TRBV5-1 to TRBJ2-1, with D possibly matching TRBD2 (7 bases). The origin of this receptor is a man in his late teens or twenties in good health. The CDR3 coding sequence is TGCGCCAGCAAGCTGGGGGGGCCCCGCCTTCTCTACAATGAGCAGTTCTTC. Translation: CASKLGGPRLLYNEQFF. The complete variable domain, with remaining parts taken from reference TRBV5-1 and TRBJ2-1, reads KAGVTQTPRYLIKTRGQQVTLSCSPISGHRSVSWYQQTPGQGLQFLFEYFSETQRNKGNFPGRFSGRQFSNSRSEMNVSTLELGDSALYLCASKLGGPRLLYNEQFFGPGTRLTVL.